This T cell receptor beta chain emerged from a study of sequential checkpoint blockade in melanoma. Overall study context: Under 25 patients had matched tumor biopsies before treatment and at week 13 after nivolumab or ipilimumab alone. General study points: Patients with week-13 increases in T-cell fraction and clonality benefited about 30 times more often.

The table lists this clone with a few counts. Its target is not known. Treatment: randomized to nivolumab then ipilimumab (arm A) or the reverse (arm B). Using immunoSEQ multiplex PCR, the repertoire was profiled, and TCRdb retains in-frame clones only, with some absent. The sample holds fewer than 15,000 clones, under 25% seen once. CDR1 is SGHNT and CDR2 is YENEEA in the germline V gene. CDR3 length: 15 residues. Deletions cut 2 bases from V and 3 bases from J, with 12 bases between. The chain carries TRBV11-3 and TRBJ2-3; perhaps TRBD2 as D (6 bases). The TCR sequence derives from a human donor with melanoma. This specimen consisted of tumor tissue (inferred from file names), obtained from a patient given nivolumab and ipilimumab in sequence. The CDR3 bases are TGTGCCAGCAGCTTACTAAGGGACTTGACAGATACGCAGTATTTT. Translation: CASSLLRDLTDTQYF.